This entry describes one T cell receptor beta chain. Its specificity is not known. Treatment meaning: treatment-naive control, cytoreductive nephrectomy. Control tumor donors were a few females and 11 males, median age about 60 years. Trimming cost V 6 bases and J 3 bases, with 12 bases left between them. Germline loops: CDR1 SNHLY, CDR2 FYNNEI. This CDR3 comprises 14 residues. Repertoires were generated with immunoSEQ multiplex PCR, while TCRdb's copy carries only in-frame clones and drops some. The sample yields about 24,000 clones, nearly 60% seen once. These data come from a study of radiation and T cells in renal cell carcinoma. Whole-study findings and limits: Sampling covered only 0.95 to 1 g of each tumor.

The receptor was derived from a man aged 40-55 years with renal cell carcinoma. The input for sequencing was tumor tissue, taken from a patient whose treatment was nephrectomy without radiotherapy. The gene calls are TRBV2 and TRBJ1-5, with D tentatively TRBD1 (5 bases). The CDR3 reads CASSGDSHNQPQHF. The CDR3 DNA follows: TGTGCCAGCAGCGGAGACAGTCACAATCAGCCCCAGCATTTT.